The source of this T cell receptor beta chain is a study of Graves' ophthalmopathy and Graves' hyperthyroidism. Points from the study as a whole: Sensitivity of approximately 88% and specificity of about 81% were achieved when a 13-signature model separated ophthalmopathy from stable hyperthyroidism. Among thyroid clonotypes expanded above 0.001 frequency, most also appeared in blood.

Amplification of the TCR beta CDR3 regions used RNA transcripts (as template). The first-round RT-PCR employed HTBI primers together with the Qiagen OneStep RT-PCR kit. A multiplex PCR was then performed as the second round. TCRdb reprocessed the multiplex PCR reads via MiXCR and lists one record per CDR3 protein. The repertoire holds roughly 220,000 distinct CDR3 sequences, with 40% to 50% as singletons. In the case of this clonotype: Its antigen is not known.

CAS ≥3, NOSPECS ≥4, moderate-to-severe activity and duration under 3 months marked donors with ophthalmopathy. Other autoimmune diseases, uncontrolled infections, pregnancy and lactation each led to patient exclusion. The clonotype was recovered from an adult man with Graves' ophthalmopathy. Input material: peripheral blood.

Written as DNA, the CDR3 is TGTGCCAGCAAGAACCGACAGGGCGAGTATAATTCACCCCTCCACTTT. It yields the protein CASKNRQGEYNSPLHF. The chain couples TRBV9 to TRBJ1-6, with TRBD1 matching 7 bases. J was trimmed by 4 bases and V by 6 bases; bases with no gene match: 10. Germline lookup yields CDR1 SGDLS and CDR2 YYNGEE. The CDR3 has 16 amino acids.